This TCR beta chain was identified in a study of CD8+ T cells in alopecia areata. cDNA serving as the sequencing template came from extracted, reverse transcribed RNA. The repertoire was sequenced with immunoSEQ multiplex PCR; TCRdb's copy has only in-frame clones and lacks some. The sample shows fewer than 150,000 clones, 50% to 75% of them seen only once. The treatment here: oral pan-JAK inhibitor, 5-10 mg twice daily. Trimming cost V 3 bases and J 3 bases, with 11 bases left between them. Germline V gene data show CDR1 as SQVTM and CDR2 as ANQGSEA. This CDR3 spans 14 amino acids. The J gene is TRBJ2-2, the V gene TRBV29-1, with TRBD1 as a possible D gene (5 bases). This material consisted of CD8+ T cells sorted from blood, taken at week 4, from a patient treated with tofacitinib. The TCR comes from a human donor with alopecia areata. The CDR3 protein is CSVDRDRDTGELFF. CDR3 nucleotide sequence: TGCAGCGTTGACAGGGATCGCGACACCGGGGAGCTGTTTTTT.